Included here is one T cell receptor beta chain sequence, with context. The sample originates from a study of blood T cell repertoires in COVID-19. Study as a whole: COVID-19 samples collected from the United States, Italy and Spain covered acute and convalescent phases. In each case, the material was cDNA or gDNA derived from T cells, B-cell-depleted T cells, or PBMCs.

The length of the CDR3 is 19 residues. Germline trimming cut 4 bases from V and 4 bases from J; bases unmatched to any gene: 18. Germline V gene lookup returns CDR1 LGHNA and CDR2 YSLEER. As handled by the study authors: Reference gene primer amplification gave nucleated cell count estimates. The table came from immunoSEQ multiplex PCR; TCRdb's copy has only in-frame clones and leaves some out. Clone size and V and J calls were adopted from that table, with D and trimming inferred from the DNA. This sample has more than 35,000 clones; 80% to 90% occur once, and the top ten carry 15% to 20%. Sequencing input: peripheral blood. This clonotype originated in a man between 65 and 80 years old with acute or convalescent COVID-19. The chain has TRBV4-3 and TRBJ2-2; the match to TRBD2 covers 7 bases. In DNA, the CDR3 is TGCGCCAGCAGCCGCGCAAGCGGAATAGCGGGTGTGGCCACCGGGGAGCTGTTTTTT. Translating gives CASSRASGIAGVATGELFF.